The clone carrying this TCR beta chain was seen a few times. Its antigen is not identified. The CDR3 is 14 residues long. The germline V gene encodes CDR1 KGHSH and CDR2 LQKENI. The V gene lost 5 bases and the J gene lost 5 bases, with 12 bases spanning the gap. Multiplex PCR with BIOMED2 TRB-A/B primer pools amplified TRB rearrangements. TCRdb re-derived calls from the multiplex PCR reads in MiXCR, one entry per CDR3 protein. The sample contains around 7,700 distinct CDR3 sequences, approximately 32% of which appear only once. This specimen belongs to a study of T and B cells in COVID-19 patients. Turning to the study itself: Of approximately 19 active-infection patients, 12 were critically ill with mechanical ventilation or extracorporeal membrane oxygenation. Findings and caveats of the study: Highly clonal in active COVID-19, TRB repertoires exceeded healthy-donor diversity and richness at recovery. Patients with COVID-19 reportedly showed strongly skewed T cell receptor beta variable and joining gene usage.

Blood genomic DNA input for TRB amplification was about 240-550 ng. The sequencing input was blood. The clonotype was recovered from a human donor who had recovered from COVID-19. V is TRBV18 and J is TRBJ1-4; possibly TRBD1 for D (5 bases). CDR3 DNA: TGTGCCAGCTCAAGGGAGACAGTAAATGAAAAACTGTTTTTT. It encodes CASSRETVNEKLFF.